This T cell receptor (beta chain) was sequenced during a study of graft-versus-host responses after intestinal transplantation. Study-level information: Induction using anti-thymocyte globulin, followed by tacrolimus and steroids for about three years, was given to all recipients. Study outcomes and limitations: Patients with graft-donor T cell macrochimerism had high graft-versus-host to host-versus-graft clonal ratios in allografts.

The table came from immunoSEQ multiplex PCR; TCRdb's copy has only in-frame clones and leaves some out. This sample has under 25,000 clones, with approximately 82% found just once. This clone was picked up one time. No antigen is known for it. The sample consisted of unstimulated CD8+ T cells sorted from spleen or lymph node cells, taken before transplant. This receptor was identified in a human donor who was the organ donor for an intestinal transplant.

As DNA, the CDR3 is TGTGCCAGCAGCTCCCGGGACTACCCAGGGAATGAGCAGTTCTTC. Protein product: CASSSRDYPGNEQFF. The chain has TRBV7-9 and TRBJ2-1, with 7 positions matching TRBD2. Looked up from germline, CDR1 is SEHNR and CDR2 is FQNEAQ (reference sequence). Losses at the gene ends were 4 bases for V and 7 bases for J; bases not matched to a gene: 10. The CDR3 loop spans 15 amino acids. Variable domain in full (rest from reference TRBV7-9 and TRBJ2-1): DTGVSQNPRHKITKRGQNVTFRCDPISEHNRLYWYRQTLGQGPEFLTYFQNEAQLEKSRLLSDRFSAERPKGSFSTLEIQRTEQGDSAMYLCASSSRDYPGNEQFFGPGTRLTVL.